The clone carrying this T cell receptor beta chain showed up just a few times. The identical CDR3 is also encoded by other nucleotide sequences in the sample. TCRdb's copy holds only in-frame clones and misses some; the assay was immunoSEQ multiplex PCR. The table lists about 220,000 clones, about 85% of them singletons. This sample is drawn from a study of blood T cell repertoires in COVID-19. Enrollment of patients from Seattle took place during active infection, with longitudinal follow-up. Germline assignment: CDR1 MDHEN and CDR2 SYDVKM. The CDR3 spans 14 residues. The V end lost 2 bases, the J end lost 3 bases, and 8 bases lay between the germline ends.

The sample taken for sequencing was peripheral blood. The rearrangement joins TRBV28 to TRBJ1-3, with no clear D. The receptor was derived from a woman between 50 and 59 years old with COVID-19, enrolled during active disease. In DNA form, the CDR3 reads TGTGCCAGCAGTTTAGAGGGAAGTGGAAACACCATATATTTT. It translates to CASSLEGSGNTIYF.